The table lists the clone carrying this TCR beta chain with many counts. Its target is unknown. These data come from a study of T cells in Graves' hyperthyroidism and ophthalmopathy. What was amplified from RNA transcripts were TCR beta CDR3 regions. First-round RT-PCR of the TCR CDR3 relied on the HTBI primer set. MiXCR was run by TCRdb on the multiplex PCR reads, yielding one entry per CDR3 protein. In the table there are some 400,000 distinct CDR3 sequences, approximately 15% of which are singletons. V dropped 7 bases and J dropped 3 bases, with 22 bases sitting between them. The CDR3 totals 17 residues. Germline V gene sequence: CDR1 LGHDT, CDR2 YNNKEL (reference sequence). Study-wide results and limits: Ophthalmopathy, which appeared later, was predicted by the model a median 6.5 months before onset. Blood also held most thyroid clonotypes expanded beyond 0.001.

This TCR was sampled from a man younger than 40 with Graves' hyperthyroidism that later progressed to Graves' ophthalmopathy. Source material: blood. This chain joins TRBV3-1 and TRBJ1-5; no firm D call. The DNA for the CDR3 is TGTGCCAGCATGGGGAATGGCGACCGGGAACTCAATCAGCCCCAGCATTTT. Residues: CASMGNGDRELNQPQHF.